The following is a T cell receptor (beta chain) sequence with its context. V lost 2 bases and J lost 0, with 8 bases in between. The CDR3 extends over 14 amino acids. Germline CDR1 and CDR2: MNHGY and SAAAGT. This entry is derived from a study of T cells in localized non-small cell lung cancer. Here immunoSEQ multiplex PCR was the method, and the copy in TCRdb shows in-frame clones only, minus some. Among several thousand clones, roughly a quarter were seen once, and the ten largest hold 14% to 15%. This sample comprised lung tumor tissue, obtained before any cancer treatment. This clonotype was obtained from a male donor aged 60 or older with stage I lung adenocarcinoma. The chain links TRBV6-8 to TRBJ2-7; possible D gene TRBD2, 5 bases. The CDR3 nucleotides read TGTGCCAGCAGTTACGAGGGCAGCTCCTACGAGCAGTACTTC. This encodes CASSYEGSSYEQYF.